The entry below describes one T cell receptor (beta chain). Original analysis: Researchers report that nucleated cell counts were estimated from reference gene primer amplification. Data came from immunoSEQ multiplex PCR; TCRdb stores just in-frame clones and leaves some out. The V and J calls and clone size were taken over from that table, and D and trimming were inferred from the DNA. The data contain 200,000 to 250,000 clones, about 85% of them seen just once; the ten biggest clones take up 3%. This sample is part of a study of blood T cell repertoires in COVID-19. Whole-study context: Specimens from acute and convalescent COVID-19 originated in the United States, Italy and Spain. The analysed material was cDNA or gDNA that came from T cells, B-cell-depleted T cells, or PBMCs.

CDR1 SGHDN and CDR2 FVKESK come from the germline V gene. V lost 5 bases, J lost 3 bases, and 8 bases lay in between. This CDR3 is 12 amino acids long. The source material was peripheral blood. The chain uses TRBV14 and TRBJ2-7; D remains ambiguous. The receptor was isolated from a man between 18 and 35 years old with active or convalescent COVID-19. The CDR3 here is CASSLTVYEQYF. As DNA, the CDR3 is TGTGCCAGCAGCTTGACTGTCTACGAGCAGTACTTC.